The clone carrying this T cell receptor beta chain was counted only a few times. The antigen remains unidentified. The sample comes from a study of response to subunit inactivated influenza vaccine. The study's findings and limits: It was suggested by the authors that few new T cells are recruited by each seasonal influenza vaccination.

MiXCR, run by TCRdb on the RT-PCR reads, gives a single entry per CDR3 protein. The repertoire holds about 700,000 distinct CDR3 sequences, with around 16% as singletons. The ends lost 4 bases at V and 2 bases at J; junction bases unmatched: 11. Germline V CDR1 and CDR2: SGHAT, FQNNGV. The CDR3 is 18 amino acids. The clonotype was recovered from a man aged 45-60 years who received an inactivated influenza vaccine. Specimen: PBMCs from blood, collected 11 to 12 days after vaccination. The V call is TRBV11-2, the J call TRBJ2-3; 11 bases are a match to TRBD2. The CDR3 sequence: CASSSSLAGVVPTDTQYF. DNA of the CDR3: TGTGCCAGCAGCTCATCACTAGCGGGAGTTGTTCCCACAGATACGCAGTATTTT.